The 7 T cell receptor beta chains presented below share a single source sample, sequenced in a study of blood T cell repertoires in COVID-19. Assay used: immunoSEQ multiplex PCR; TCRdb lists only in-frame clones, some missing. The table shows 25,000 to 35,000 clones, with roughly 85% occurring only once. The sequenced sample consisted of peripheral blood. The receptors derive from a man in his fifties or sixties with active COVID-19.

CDR3 sequence reads: CASSSGLQDTQYF. The CDR3 region has the DNA TGTGCCAGCAGCTCCGGACTACAAGATACGCAGTATTTT. The chain joins TRBV7-3 to TRBJ2-3; D is perhaps TRBD2 (6 bases). Trimming removed 4 bases at V and 5 bases at J, with 10 bases between. Germline assignment: CDR1 SGHTA and CDR2 FQGTGA. The CDR3 spans 13 residues.

This chain links TRBV6-5 with TRBJ1-1, with 8 bases identical to TRBD1. Germline trimming cut 8 bases from V and 7 bases from J; bases unmatched to any gene: 9. The CDR3 sequence is 13 residues long. Looked up from germline, CDR1 is MNHEY and CDR2 is SVGAGI. The CDR3: CASFSDRGLEAFF. The CDR3 nucleotides are TGTGCCAGCTTTTCAGACAGGGGTCTTGAAGCTTTCTTT.

The genes are TRBV11-2 and TRBJ2-7; TRBD1 matches at 10 bases. The CDR3 is 16 residues long. The V gene end was trimmed by 5 bases and the J gene end by 4 bases; junction bases not matched to a gene: 11. CDR1 is SGHAT and CDR2 is FQNNGV in the germline V gene. The CDR3 loop is CASSQTSGTGVYEQYF. CDR3 in DNA: TGTGCCAGCAGCCAGACCTCCGGGACAGGGGTATACGAGCAGTACTTC.

The chain couples TRBV28 to TRBJ1-1; D perhaps matches TRBD1 (6 bases). This CDR3 comprises 12 residues. Trimming took 7 bases from V and 8 from J, leaving 14 bases between them. Germline V gives CDR1 MDHEN, CDR2 SYDVKM. The CDR3 bases are TGTGCCAGCATCCGCACAGGGACCGAAGCTTTCTTT. This encodes CASIRTGTEAFF. The full variable domain, in which reference TRBV28 and TRBJ1-1 provide the parts outside the CDR3, is DVKVTQSSRYLVKRTGEKVFLECVQDMDHENMFWYRQDPGLGLRLIYFSYDVKMKEKGDIPEGYSVSREKKERFSLILESASTNQTSMYLCASIRTGTEAFFGQGTRLTVV.

V gene TRBV29-1 combines with J gene TRBJ2-3; D may be TRBD2 (5 bases). Between the trimmed V and J ends, which lost 3 bases and 4 bases, there was a span of 8 bases. Germline V CDR1 and CDR2: SQVTM, ANQGSEA. The CDR3 consists of 12 residues. The CDR3 sequence: CSVDWTSDTQYF. The CDR3 DNA reads TGCAGCGTTGATTGGACTTCAGATACGCAGTATTTT.

This clone was seen only a few times. The rearrangement uses TRBV30 and TRBJ2-7; TRBD2 agrees at 10 bases. After removal of 5 bases from V and 0 bases from J, the junction contained 7 bases not matched to a gene. Germline CDR1 and CDR2: GTSNPN and SVGIG (reference sequence). CDR3 size: 15 residues. The CDR3 DNA follows: TGTGCCTGGGGGGGGAGCGGGAGGGCCTCCTACGAGCAGTACGTC. Its protein is CAWGGSGRASYEQYV.

In this sample, this clone turned up a few times. Other nucleotide sequences in the sample specify the same CDR3. This chain joins TRBV12-3 or TRBV12-4 and TRBJ2-7; D is uncertain. This CDR3 is built from 12 residues. V was cut by 6 bases and J by 1 base, with 7 bases left in between. CDR3 nucleotide sequence: TGTGCCAGCAGCCCCGGGTCCTACGAGCAGTACTTC. Translated: CASSPGSYEQYF.